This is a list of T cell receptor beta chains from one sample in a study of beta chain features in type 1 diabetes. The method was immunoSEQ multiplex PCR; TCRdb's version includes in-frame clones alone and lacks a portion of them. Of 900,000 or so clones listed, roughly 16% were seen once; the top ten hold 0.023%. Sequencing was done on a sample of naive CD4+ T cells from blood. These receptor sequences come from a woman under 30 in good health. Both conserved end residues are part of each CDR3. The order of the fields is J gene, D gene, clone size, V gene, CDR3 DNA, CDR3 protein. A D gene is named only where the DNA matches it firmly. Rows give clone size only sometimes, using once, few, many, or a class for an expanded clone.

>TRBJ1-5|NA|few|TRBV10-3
TGTGCCATCAGTGGAGGAAGCAATCAGCCCCAGCATTTT
CAISGGSNQPQHF
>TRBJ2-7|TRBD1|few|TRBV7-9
TGTGCCAGCAGCTTAACGGGACAGGGGGTACACGAGCAGTACTTC
CASSLTGQGVHEQYF
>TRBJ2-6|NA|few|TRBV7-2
TGTGCCAGCAGCTTAGTGGATCCCAGCTCTGGGGCCAACGTCCTGACTTTC
CASSLVDPSSGANVLTF
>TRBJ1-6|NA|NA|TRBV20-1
TGCAGTGCTCTCCAGAATTCACCCCTCCACTTT
CSALQNSPLHF
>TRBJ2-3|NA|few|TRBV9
TGTGCCAGCAGCGTAAGTGGCCCCCGCACAGATACGCAGTATTTT
CASSVSGPRTDTQYF
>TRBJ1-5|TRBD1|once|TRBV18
TGTGCCAGCTCACCAGGGCAGGGGGCGCGTCCCCAGCATTTT
CASSPGQGARPQHF
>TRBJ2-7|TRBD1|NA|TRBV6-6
TGTGCCAGCAGTATTCGCGGGACAGGGGTCTACGAGCAGTACTTC
CASSIRGTGVYEQYF
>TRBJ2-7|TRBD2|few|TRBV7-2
TGTGCCAGCAGCTCCCGGGTAGCGGGAGGGACGGCCGAGCAGTACTTC
CASSSRVAGGTAEQYF
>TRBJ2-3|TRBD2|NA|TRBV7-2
TGTGCCAGCAGGAGCGGGATTGGTACGCAGTATTTT
CASRSGIGTQYF
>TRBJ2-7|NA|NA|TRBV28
TGTGCCAGCCGAGACGGACTGTACGAGCAGTACTTC
CASRDGLYEQYF
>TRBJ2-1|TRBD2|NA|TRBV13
TGTGCCAGCAGCTCGACGCATCTAGCGGGAAATAACAATGAGCAGTTCTTC
CASSSTHLAGNNNEQFF
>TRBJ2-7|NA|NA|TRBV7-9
TGTGCCAGCAGCCTCCCCATCGGCGAGCAGTACTTC
CASSLPIGEQYF
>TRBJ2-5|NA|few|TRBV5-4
TGTGCCAGCAGCCCAAAAGTGCAGGCGTCCCTAGAGACCCAGTACTTC
CASSPKVQASLETQYF